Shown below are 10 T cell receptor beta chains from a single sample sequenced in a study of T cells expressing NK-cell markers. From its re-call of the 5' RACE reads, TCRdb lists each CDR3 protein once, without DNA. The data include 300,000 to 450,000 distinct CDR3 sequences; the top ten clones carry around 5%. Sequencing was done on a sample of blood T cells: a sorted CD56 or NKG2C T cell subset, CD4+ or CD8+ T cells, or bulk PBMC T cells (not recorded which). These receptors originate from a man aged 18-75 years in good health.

The chain's CDR3 is CASSQRGKGSYNEQFF. This chain connects TRBV4-2 to TRBJ2-1; the D call from TCRdb, TRBD1, cannot be confirmed without DNA. The CDR3 is 16 amino acids. Germline V lookup: CDR1 LGHNA, CDR2 YNFKEQ.

The CDR3 protein is CATSEAGSGNQPQHF. The chain couples TRBV24-1 to TRBJ1-5; TCRdb proposes TRBD1, but this gene call is untestable without DNA. The length of the CDR3 is 15 residues. The germline CDR1 and CDR2 sequences are KGHDR and SFDVKD.

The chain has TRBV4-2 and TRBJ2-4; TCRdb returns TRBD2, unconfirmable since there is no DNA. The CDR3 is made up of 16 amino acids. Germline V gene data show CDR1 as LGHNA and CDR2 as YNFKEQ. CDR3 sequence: CASSQGGNLAKNIQYF.

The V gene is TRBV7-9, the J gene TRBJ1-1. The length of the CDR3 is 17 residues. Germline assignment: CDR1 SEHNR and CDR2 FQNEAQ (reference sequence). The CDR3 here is CASSLVSREVVYTEAFF.

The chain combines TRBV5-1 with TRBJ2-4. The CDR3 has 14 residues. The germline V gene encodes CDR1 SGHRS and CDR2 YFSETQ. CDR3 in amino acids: CASSLEYGKNIQYF.

CDR3 in amino acids: CASSFTMGQKRTYEQYF. The chain employs TRBV6-2 or TRBV6-3 and TRBJ2-7; the TCRdb D gene call, TRBD1, has no DNA to confirm it. In germline, CDR1 is MNHEY, CDR2 SVGEGT. This CDR3 has 17 amino acids.

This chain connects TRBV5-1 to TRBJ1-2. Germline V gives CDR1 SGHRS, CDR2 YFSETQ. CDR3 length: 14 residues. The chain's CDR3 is CASRGGPGNYGYTF.

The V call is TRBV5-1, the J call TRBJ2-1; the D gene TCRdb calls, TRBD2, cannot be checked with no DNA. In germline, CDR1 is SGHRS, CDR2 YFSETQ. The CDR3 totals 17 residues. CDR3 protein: CASSFVSGGTTYNEQFF.

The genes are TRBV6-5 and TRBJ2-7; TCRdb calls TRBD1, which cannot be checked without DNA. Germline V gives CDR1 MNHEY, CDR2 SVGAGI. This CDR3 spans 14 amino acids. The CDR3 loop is CASSYSPGAFEQYF.

The CDR3 region is CASSQRGGLIPQHF. The genes are TRBV3-1 and TRBJ1-5. This CDR3 contains 14 residues. CDR1 and CDR2 (germline): LGHDT, YNNKEL (reference sequence).